This T cell receptor beta chain was captured by sequencing in a study of shared clonotypes between healthy human individuals. Study results and limitations: In this cohort, only blood was sampled, and tissue repertoires likely differ. A reduction in generation probabilities was seen for non-shared clonotypes relative to those shared by all four donors. The study generally estimated greater richness for naive than memory subsets. Clonotype sharing among donors was thought likely to change with sequencing depth.

Assay used: immunoSEQ multiplex PCR; TCRdb lists only in-frame clones, some missing. The data hold some 2.1 million clones, with about 95% observed a single time. CDR3 length equals 15 residues. Trimming took 6 bases from V and 6 from J, leaving 20 bases between them. Germline V gene sequence: CDR1 WNHNN, CDR2 SYGVQD (reference sequence). Of note for this clone: The antigen remains unidentified.

CD45RO-negative CD8 cells positively selected for CCR7 made up the naive population, which excluded terminally differentiated effector memory CD45RA+ cells. The sample consisted of naive CD8+ T cells sorted from blood. J is TRBJ1-1 and V is TRBV10-1; D might be TRBD1 (6 bases). This TCR was recovered from a man aged 18 to 35 in good health. The CDR3 here is CASRSPLEGGAEAFF. As DNA, the CDR3 is TGCGCCAGCAGGTCCCCACTTGAGGGGGGGGCTGAAGCTTTCTTT.